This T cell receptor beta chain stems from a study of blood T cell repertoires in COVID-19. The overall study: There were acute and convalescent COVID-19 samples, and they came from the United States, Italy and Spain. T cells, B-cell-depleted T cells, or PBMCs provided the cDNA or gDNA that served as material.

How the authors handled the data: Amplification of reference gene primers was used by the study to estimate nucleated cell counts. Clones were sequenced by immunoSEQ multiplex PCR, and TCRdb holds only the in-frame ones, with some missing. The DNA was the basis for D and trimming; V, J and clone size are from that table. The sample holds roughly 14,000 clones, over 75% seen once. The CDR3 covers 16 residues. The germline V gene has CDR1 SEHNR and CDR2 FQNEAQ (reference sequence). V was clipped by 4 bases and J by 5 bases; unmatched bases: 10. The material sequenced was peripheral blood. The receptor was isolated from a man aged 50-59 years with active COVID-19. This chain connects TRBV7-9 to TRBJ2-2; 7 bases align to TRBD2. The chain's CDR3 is CASSSDAGVGTGELFF. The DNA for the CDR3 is TGTGCCAGCAGCTCCGATGCGGGAGTTGGGACCGGGGAGCTGTTTTTT.